This TCR beta chain is drawn from a study of blood T cell repertoires in COVID-19. Study-level background: Sources were T cells, B-cell-depleted T cells, or PBMCs; the material itself was cDNA or gDNA.

Participants were aged roughly 18 to 90 years from approximately 23 US areas. Clinical history reported by participants formed the basis on which cohorts were assigned. Original processing notes: Estimated nucleated cell counts came from reference gene primer amplification. TCRdb's table, derived via immunoSEQ multiplex PCR, lists solely in-frame clones and lacks some. V, J and clone size are taken as reported in that table, and D and trimming were inferred from the DNA itself. This sample has some 330,000 clones, with about 92% found just once. Concerning this clone itself: The same CDR3 can be traced to other DNA sequences in this sample.

The sequencing input was PBMCs or T cells enriched from blood (not recorded which). The sequence was obtained from a woman between 25 and 40 years old who had recovered from COVID-19.

CDR3 residues: CASSPGGREQYF. The DNA for the CDR3 is TGTGCCAGCAGTCCGGGGGGCCGCGAGCAGTACTTC. The V and J genes are TRBV28 and TRBJ2-7; D may be TRBD2 (7 bases). The V gene lost 5 bases and the J gene lost 6 bases, with 11 bases spanning the gap. The CDR3 runs 12 residues. CDR1 is MDHEN and CDR2 is SYDVKM in the germline V gene. The full variable domain, rest sourced from reference TRBV28 and TRBJ2-7, is DVKVTQSSRYLVKRTGEKVFLECVQDMDHENMFWYRQDPGLGLRLIYFSYDVKMKEKGDIPEGYSVSREKKERFSLILESASTNQTSMYLCASSPGGREQYFGPGTRLTVT.